This TCR beta chain was retrieved from a study of T cells in Graves' hyperthyroidism and ophthalmopathy. Notes on this clonotype: Antigen specificity is unknown.

The germline V and J ends were trimmed by 3 bases and 0 bases, with 8 bases remaining between them. Germline lookup yields CDR1 LNHDA and CDR2 SQIVND (reference sequence). The CDR3 contains 14 residues. Findings and caveats of the study: Most expanded thyroid clonotypes above 0.001 recurred in blood.

Using RNA transcripts as the source, TCR beta CDR3 regions were amplified. The HTBI primer set served for first-round RT-PCR of the TCR CDR3. MiXCR, run by TCRdb on the multiplex PCR reads, gives a single entry per CDR3 protein. Of 550,000 to 700,000 distinct CDR3 sequences listed, 40% to 55% were seen once; the top ten hold around 20%. Reasons for excluding patients were uncontrolled infection, other autoimmune disease, pregnancy or lactation. Diagnoses were made from clinical symptoms, serum measures (thyroxine and TRAb), thyroid ultrasound and orbital computed tomography. This sequence joins TRBV19 and TRBJ2-5, with D maybe TRBD1 (5 bases). Sample: peripheral blood or thyroid tissue (not recorded which). The origin of this receptor is an adult woman with Graves' disease, either hyperthyroidism or ophthalmopathy (not recorded which). CDR3 DNA: TGTGCCAGTAGTATGGCAGGGTACCAAGAGACCCAGTACTTC. It encodes CASSMAGYQETQYF.